This note documents a single T cell receptor beta chain sequence. Its antigen is unidentified. The people who gave samples were healthy Caucasians from Russia, aged roughly 6 to 90. Then a second PCR, running roughly 7 to 11 cycles, was carried out with a sample-barcoded 5' primer and a J-beta primer mix. Via MiXCR, TCRdb re-called the 5' RACE reads, giving one row per CDR3 protein. Among under 950,000 distinct CDR3 sequences, 22% were seen once, and the ten largest hold around 22%. This sample is part of a study of blood T cells in healthy people across ages. Study conclusions and caveats: Higher diversity and more naive CD4+ cells were features of long-lived donors, compared to aged donors. With unsorted PBMCs, a conclusive comparison of naive versus antigen-experienced cells was not possible. Because donor CMV status was unknown, expanded clonotype changes were possibly confounded.

Sequenced input: blood. The sequence came from a man aged 70-80 years in good health.

The CDR3 nucleotides read TGTGCCAGCAAGAAGAACACTGAAGCTTTCTTT. Amino acid sequence: CASKKNTEAFF. The rearrangement joins TRBV2 to TRBJ1-1; D uncertain. The germline V and J ends were trimmed by 7 bases and 1 base, with 4 bases remaining between them. This CDR3 has 11 amino acids. Germline V lookup: CDR1 SNHLY, CDR2 FYNNEI. Based on the CDR3 plus reference TRBV2 and TRBJ1-1, the full variable domain is EPEVTQTPSHQVTQMGQEVILRCVPISNHLYFYWYRQILGQKVEFLVSFYNNEISEKSEIFDDQFSVERPDGSNFTLKIRSTKLEDSAMYFCASKKNTEAFFGQGTRLTVV.